A single sample gave rise to the 10 T cell receptor beta chains below, sequenced in a study of technical replicates of blood from a few donors. Profiling relied on immunoSEQ multiplex PCR, and the TCRdb table lists in-frame clones only, not all of them. Among 53,000 or so clones listed, just over 85% were seen once. The material sequenced was PBMCs. The receptors were sampled from a human donor in good health. Some clones in this sample may be carry-over from other donors' samples.

This chain links TRBV19 with TRBJ1-5, with 7 bases matching TRBD1. Germline-derived CDR1 and CDR2 are LNHDA and SQIVND (reference sequence). J lost 0 bases, V lost 4 bases, and 18 bases had no gene match. The CDR3 spans 20 residues. The CDR3 spells CASSRTSRGASDYSNQPQHF. In DNA, the CDR3 is TGTGCCAGTAGTAGAACCTCCAGGGGGGCGTCCGACTATAGCAATCAGCCCCAGCATTTT.

The chain uses TRBV7-2 and TRBJ1-5; D is unresolved. CDR1 SGHTA and CDR2 FQGNSA come from the germline V gene. The CDR3 loop spans 15 amino acids. Trimming shortened V by 0 bases and J by 5 bases, and 11 bases separated the two germline ends. The CDR3: CASSLAQTLDQPQHF. As DNA, the CDR3 is TGTGCCAGCAGCTTAGCACAGACGCTTGATCAGCCCCAGCATTTT.

The rearrangement links TRBV6-5 to TRBJ2-5; D perhaps matches TRBD2 (6 bases). The CDR3 has 11 residues. The V end lost 5 bases, the J end lost 7 bases, and 8 bases lay between the germline ends. Germline CDR1 reads MNHEY; CDR2 reads SVGAGI. In nucleotides, the CDR3 is TGTGCCAGCAGTGACGGGGGGACCCAGTACTTC. Its protein product is CASSDGGTQYF.

This clone was detected once. The chain couples TRBV7-2 to TRBJ1-1; D not resolved. The CDR3 runs to 12 residues. The germline V gene has CDR1 SGHTA and CDR2 FQGNSA. Trimming took 2 bases from V and 8 from J, leaving 9 bases between them. The CDR3 DNA sequence: TGTGCCAGCAGCTTACGGCAGCGCGAAGCTTTCTTT. It codes for CASSLRQREAFF.

The V and J genes are TRBV5-5 and TRBJ1-4; no definite D call. The CDR3 is 15 residues long. CDR1 is SGHKS and CDR2 is YYEKEE in the germline V gene (reference sequence). The V and J ends lost 4 bases and 0 bases respectively, with 10 bases between them. The CDR3 DNA reads TGTGCCAGCAGCCCCTGGGCCTCAACTAATGAAAAACTGTTTTTT. Protein product: CASSPWASTNEKLFF.

The chain carries TRBV20-1 and TRBJ1-2; a possible D gene is TRBD1 (5 bases). The V end lost 6 bases, the J end lost 6 bases, and 11 bases lay between the germline ends. CDR1 and CDR2 from the germline V gene are DFQATT and SNEGSKA (reference sequence). This CDR3 comprises 11 residues. This CDR3 reads CSAPKGDGYTF. DNA of the CDR3: TGCAGTGCCCCTAAAGGGGATGGCTACACCTTC.

The chain links TRBV2 to TRBJ2-3, with D possibly matching TRBD2 (6 bases). Trimming left V 7 bases short and J 2 bases short, with 16 bases between. Germline CDR1 is SNHLY and CDR2 is FYNNEI. This CDR3 has 15 amino acids. Here the CDR3 reads CASIRELAPTDTQYF. CDR3 sequence (DNA): TGTGCCAGCATCCGAGAGCTAGCGCCCACAGATACGCAGTATTTT.

This clone was seen only once. This chain's CDR3 is CASSVWGTGGSTGELFF. CDR3 nucleotide sequence: TGTGCCAGCTCTGTGTGGGGGACAGGGGGCAGCACCGGGGAGCTGTTTTTT. This chain joins TRBV28 and TRBJ2-2; 12 nucleotides match TRBD1. The CDR3 has 17 amino acids. Germline CDR1 MDHEN, CDR2 SYDVKM. V was pared by 8 bases and J by 4 bases, with 11 bases of the junction left unmatched.

The genes are TRBV16 and TRBJ1-6; no clear D gene. The germline gives CDR1 KGHSY, CDR2 FQNENV. The CDR3 has 16 residues. Trimming left V 1 base short and J 0 bases short, with 7 bases between. CDR3 nucleotides: TGTGCCAGCAGCCAATTTCCGAGCTCCTATAATTCACCCCTCCACTTT. This gives the protein CASSQFPSSYNSPLHF.

The V gene is TRBV30, the J gene TRBJ2-1; 7 nucleotides align to TRBD1. V was clipped by 4 bases and J by 9 bases; unmatched bases: 9. Germline V gene lookup returns CDR1 GTSNPN and CDR2 SVGIG (reference sequence). CDR3 size: 13 residues. CDR3 region: CAWIRGSIGEQFF. The CDR3 coding sequence is TGTGCCTGGATCAGGGGGAGTATCGGTGAGCAGTTCTTC.